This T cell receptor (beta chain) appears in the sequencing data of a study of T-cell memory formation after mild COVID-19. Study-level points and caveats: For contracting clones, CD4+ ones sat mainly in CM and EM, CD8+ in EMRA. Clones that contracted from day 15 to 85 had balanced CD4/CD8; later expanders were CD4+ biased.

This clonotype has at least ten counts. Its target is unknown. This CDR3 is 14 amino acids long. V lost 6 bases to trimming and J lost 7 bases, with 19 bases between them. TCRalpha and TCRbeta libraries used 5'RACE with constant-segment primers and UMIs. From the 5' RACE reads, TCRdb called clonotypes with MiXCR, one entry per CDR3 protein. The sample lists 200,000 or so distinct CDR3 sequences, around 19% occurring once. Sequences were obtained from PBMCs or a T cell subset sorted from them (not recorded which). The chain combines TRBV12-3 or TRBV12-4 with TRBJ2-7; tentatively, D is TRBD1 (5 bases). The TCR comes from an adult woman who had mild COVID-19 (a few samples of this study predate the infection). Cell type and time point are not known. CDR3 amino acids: CASRPNHHSGEQYF. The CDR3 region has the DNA TGTGCCAGCAGACCGAATCATCATTCAGGGGAGCAGTACTTC.